A single sample is the source of the 19 T cell receptor beta chains below, sequenced in a study of shared clonotypes between healthy human individuals. This table comes from immunoSEQ multiplex PCR, and its TCRdb copy is limited to in-frame clones, with some not included. The profile shows roughly 1,100,000 clones, approximately 72% of them singletons. Sequencing used memory CD4+ T cells sorted from blood. Subset indicated: CD45RA-negative fraction. The receptors were gathered from a man aged 18 to 35 in good health.

This rearrangement joins TRBV7-2 to TRBJ1-5, with D perhaps TRBD1 (5 bases). Trimming took 5 bases from V and 2 from J, leaving 10 bases between them. This CDR3 has 14 residues. Germline V lookup: CDR1 SGHTA, CDR2 FQGNSA. This CDR3 is CASSDQGGNQPQHF. The CDR3, as DNA: TGTGCCAGCAGCGACCAGGGTGGCAATCAGCCCCAGCATTTT.

The chain has TRBV5-6 and TRBJ2-7; TRBD2 matches at 11 bases. V was clipped by 0 bases and J by 8 bases; unmatched bases: 4. Germline CDR1 SGHDT, CDR2 YYEEEE. CDR3 length: 14 residues. In DNA form, the CDR3 reads TGTGCCAGCAGCTTGGTGACTAGCGGGAAGAAGCAGTACTTC. It codes for CASSLVTSGKKQYF.

For this clone: No conserved phenylalanine or tryptophan is present at the end of the CDR3, so a read error is the likely explanation. The DNA is omitted, as the CDR3 cannot be located on it reliably, and the CDR3 follows TCRdb's listing. The chain carries TRBV5-6 and TRBJ2-3; no DNA check was done on the table's D call, TRBD2. The CDR3 numbers 10 amino acids, ends counted. CDR1 SGHDT and CDR2 YYEEEE come from the germline V gene. The CDR3 sequence is CASSFLGEPG.

This clone appeared a single time. The chain recombines TRBV2 with TRBJ2-2; 8 bases are a match to TRBD1. CDR1 is SNHLY, CDR2 FYNNEI, per germline. This CDR3 contains 14 residues. The V gene end was trimmed by 4 bases and the J gene end by 7 bases; junction bases not matched to a gene: 5. Here the CDR3 reads CASSAQGASGELFF. The CDR3 DNA reads as TGTGCCAGCAGTGCCCAGGGGGCAAGCGGGGAGCTGTTTTTT.

This clone was seen ten or more times. The chain joins TRBV11-3 to TRBJ1-1, with a weak D call TRBD1 (6 bases). V was pared by 3 bases and J by 6 bases, with 11 bases between. This CDR3 region has 13 residues. Per the germline V gene, CDR1 is SGHNT and CDR2 is YENEEA. The CDR3: CASSLVQGPEAFF. The CDR3 nucleotides read TGTGCCAGCAGCTTGGTACAGGGCCCTGAAGCTTTCTTT.

The genes are TRBV5-1 and TRBJ1-1, with a weak D call TRBD1 (5 bases). Germline V gene lookup returns CDR1 SGHRS and CDR2 YFSETQ. V lost 4 bases and J 1 base, leaving 8 bases between the germline ends. The CDR3 loop spans 13 amino acids. The CDR3 protein is CASSARGNTEAFF. CDR3 in DNA: TGCGCCAGCAGCGCTAGGGGGAACACTGAAGCTTTCTTT.

This clone was detected once. An end of the junction differs from the germline gene, which may be a read error. In the same sample, other DNA sequences code for this CDR3. The chain carries TRBV9 and TRBJ2-3; 11 nucleotides match TRBD2. From germline, CDR1 is SGDLS and CDR2 YYNGEE. The CDR3 runs 15 residues. The CDR3 reads CASSPLAGGTDTQYF. The CDR3 DNA reads as TGTGCCAGCAGCCCCCTAGCGGGAGGCACAGATACGCAATATTTT.

The chain combines TRBV21-1 with TRBJ2-7. TRBV21-1 is designated a pseudogene. The CDR3 spans 15 residues. In DNA, the CDR3 is TGTGCCAGCAGCAAAGGGCCCTCGGACGGCTACGAGCAGTACTTC. Amino acids: CASSKGPSDGYEQYF.

V gene TRBV6-5 combines with J gene TRBJ2-5, with TRBD2 matching over 11 bases. Losses at the gene ends were 2 bases for V and 2 bases for J; bases not matched to a gene: 4. There are 16 residues in the CDR3. Germline V gives CDR1 MNHEY, CDR2 SVGAGI. The CDR3 spells CASSYGVAGGQETQYF. CDR3 DNA: TGTGCCAGCAGTTACGGGGTAGCGGGGGGGCAAGAGACCCAGTACTTC.

The rearrangement joins TRBV28 to TRBJ1-2; D perhaps matches TRBD1 (6 bases). CDR1 is MDHEN and CDR2 is SYDVKM in the germline V gene. The CDR3 has 15 amino acids. Trimming took 2 bases from V and 4 from J, leaving 14 bases between them. CDR3 nucleotides: TGTGCCAGCAGTTTAGCGGGGGGCGACGGCTATGGCTACACCTTC. Residues: CASSLAGGDGYGYTF.

The gene calls are TRBV30 and TRBJ1-3, with 7 bases fitting TRBD1. J lost 0 bases, V lost 2 bases, and 7 bases had no gene match. The CDR3 spans 16 residues. Germline lookup yields CDR1 GTSNPN and CDR2 SVGIG (reference sequence). CDR3 region: CAWSPTDRNSGNTIYF. The CDR3 DNA reads TGTGCCTGGAGTCCGACGGACAGGAACTCTGGAAACACCATATATTTT.

This clone was picked up many times. The rearrangement joins TRBV18 to TRBJ2-5, with 7 bases matching TRBD1. J gave up 5 bases and V 2 bases, and 5 bases lay outside the gene matches. The CDR3 is 14 amino acids. The germline gives CDR1 KGHSH, CDR2 LQKENI. The CDR3 DNA follows: TGTGCCAGCTCACCAACAGGGGTCGGGGAGACCCAGTACTTC. Encoded protein: CASSPTGVGETQYF.

The chain is built from TRBV19 and TRBJ1-6; D gene uncertain. V was trimmed by 6 bases and J by 7 bases, leaving 10 bases between them. This CDR3 is 13 amino acids long. The germline V gene encodes CDR1 LNHDA and CDR2 SQIVND (reference sequence). The CDR3 loop reads CASRGPWNSPLHF. The CDR3 DNA sequence: TGTGCCAGTAGGGGCCCTTGGAATTCACCCCTCCACTTT.

J is TRBJ2-3 and V is TRBV5-6; D gene uncertain. Germline V CDR1 and CDR2: SGHDT, YYEEEE. V lost 4 bases to trimming and J lost 5 bases, with 17 bases between them. The CDR3 is made up of 15 amino acids. The CDR3 reads CASSPLGPEKDTQYF. The DNA for the CDR3 is TGTGCCAGCAGCCCCTTGGGCCCAGAGAAAGATACGCAGTATTTT.

The gene calls are TRBV2 and TRBJ1-2; D is perhaps TRBD1 (5 bases). This CDR3 has 15 amino acids. Germline assignment: CDR1 SNHLY and CDR2 FYNNEI. V was clipped by 6 bases and J by 0 bases, with 14 bases between them. The chain's CDR3 is CASSGARASNYGYTF. In nucleotides, the CDR3 is TGTGCCAGCAGCGGCGCCAGGGCCTCTAACTATGGCTACACCTTC.

The chain joins TRBV10-1 to TRBJ1-5; D remains unclear. The CDR3 is made up of 13 amino acids. The germline CDR1 and CDR2 sequences are WNHNN and SYGVQD (reference sequence). Trimming removed 2 bases at V and 4 bases at J, with 6 bases between. DNA for the CDR3: TGCGCCAGCAGTGAGGGGCAAAATCAGCCCCAGCATTTT. This translates into CASSEGQNQPQHF.

This clone was observed a single time. At the DNA level, this CDR3 is encoded by other sequences in the same sample as well. The chain employs TRBV7-2 and TRBJ2-3, with a weak D call TRBD2 (6 bases). The CDR3 runs to 14 residues. Germline CDR1 and CDR2: SGHTA and FQGNSA. V lost 4 bases and J lost 1, with 9 bases in between. The DNA for the CDR3 is TGTGCCAGCAGCTCGAGCGGGCGCACAGATACGCAGTATTTT. Protein sequence: CASSSSGRTDTQYF.

In DNA form, the CDR3 reads TGCGCCAGCAGCCAAGATGGCACTAGCGGGAGAGGCGGCTACGAGCAGTACTTC. The encoded protein is CASSQDGTSGRGGYEQYF. The chain has TRBV4-3 and TRBJ2-7, with TRBD2 matching 11 bases. Trimming at V came to 0 bases and at J to 3 bases, leaving 10 bases not matched to a gene. Germline CDR1 LGHNA, CDR2 YSLEER. CDR3 size: 18 residues.

The genes are TRBV6-5 and TRBJ2-7; D is undetermined. V lost 0 bases, J lost 2 bases, and 11 bases lay in between. This CDR3 is 15 amino acids long. Germline V gives CDR1 MNHEY, CDR2 SVGAGI. CDR3 sequence (DNA): TGTGCCAGCAGTTACTCGACAACACCGACCTACGAGCAGTACTTC. Protein product: CASSYSTTPTYEQYF.